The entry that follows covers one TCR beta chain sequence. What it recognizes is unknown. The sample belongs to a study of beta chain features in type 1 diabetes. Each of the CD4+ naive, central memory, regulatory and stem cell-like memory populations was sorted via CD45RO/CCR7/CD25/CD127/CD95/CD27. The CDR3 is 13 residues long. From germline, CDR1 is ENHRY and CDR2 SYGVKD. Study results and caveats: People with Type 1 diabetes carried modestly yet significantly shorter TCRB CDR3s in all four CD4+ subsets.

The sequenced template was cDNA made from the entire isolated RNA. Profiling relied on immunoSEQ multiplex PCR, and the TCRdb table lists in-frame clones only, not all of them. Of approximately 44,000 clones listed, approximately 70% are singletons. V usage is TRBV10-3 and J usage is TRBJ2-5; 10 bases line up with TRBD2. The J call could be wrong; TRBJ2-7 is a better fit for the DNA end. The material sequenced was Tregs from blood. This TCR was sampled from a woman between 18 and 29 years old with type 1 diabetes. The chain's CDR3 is CAISTSGTYEQYF. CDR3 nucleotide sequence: TGTGCCATCAGTACTAGCGGGACCTACGAGCAGTACTTC.